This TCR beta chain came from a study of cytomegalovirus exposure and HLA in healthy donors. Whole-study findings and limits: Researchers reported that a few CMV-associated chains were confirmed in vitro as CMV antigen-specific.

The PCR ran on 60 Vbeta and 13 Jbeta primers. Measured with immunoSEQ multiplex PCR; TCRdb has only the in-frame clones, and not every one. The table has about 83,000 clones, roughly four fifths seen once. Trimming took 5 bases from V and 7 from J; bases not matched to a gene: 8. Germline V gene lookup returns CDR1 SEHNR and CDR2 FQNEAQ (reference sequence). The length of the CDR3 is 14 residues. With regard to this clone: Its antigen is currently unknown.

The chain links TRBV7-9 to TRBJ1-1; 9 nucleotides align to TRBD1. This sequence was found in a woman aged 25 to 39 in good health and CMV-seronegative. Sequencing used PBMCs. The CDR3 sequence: CASSLGQGRVEAFF. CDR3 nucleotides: TGTGCCAGCAGCCTGGGACAGGGTAGAGTTGAAGCTTTCTTT.